This TCR beta chain was captured in a study of cytomegalovirus exposure and HLA in healthy donors. Whole-study context: An earlier analysis found some 120 million unique TCR beta sequences from approximately 170 million T cells. Study-wide results and caveats: When a later analysis was performed, an Asian-associated ancestry cluster reportedly had fewer N-insertions than the approximately 700-donor mean. Reports described diagnosis of cytomegalovirus status by the classifier as highly specific and sensitive. Within an earlier analysis, most TCR beta V segments proved productive either about 90% or about 30% of the time.

Primers for the PCR totalled 60 Vbeta and 13 Jbeta. Generated by immunoSEQ multiplex PCR, the TCRdb table keeps only in-frame clones and is missing some. The sample comprises approximately 160,000 clones, about 80% of which are singletons, and around 1.5% rests with the top ten. There are a few counts of this clone. Its antigen is as yet unknown. Germline CDR1 and CDR2: SGHRS and YFSETQ. This CDR3 has 15 amino acids. V shed 4 bases, J shed 4 bases, and the junction held 5 bases outside the gene matches. The rearrangement joins TRBV5-1 to TRBJ2-5; 12 nucleotides match TRBD1. Sequenced material: PBMCs. The sequence was collected from a woman in her thirties in good health and CMV-seropositive. The CDR3 reads CASSPWDRGRETQYF. DNA of the CDR3: TGCGCCAGCAGCCCTTGGGACAGGGGGCGAGAGACCCAGTACTTC.